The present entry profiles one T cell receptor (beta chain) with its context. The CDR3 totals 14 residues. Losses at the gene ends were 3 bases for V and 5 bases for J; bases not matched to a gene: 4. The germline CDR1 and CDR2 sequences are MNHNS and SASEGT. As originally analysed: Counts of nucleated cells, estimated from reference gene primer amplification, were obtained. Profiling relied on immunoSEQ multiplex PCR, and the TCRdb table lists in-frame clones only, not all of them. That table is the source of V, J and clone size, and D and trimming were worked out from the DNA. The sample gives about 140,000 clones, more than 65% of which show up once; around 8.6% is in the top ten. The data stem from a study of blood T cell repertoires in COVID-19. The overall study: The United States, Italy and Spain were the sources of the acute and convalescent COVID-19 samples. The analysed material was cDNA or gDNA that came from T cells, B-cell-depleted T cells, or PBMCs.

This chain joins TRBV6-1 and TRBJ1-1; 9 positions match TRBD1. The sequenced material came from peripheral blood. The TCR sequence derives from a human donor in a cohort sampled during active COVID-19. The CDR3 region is CASSEHRGQTEAFF. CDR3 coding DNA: TGTGCCAGCAGTGAGCACAGGGGGCAAACTGAAGCTTTCTTT.